These 8 T cell receptor beta chains originate from one sample sequenced in a study of cytomegalovirus exposure and HLA in healthy donors. The PCR employed 60 Vbeta primers together with 13 Jbeta primers. The table came from immunoSEQ multiplex PCR; TCRdb's copy has only in-frame clones and leaves some out. The table lists about 90,000 clones, around three quarters of them singletons. Sequencing used PBMCs. These receptors were collected from a man younger than 40 in good health and CMV-seronegative.

The rearrangement uses TRBV6-6 and TRBJ1-5, with a possible D match to TRBD1 (5 bases). The germline V gene has CDR1 MNHNY and CDR2 SVGAGI (reference sequence). This CDR3 spans 12 amino acids. V was cut by 5 bases and J by 7 bases, with 9 bases left in between. The CDR3 loop reads CASSLGGQPQHF. CDR3 sequence (DNA): TGTGCCAGCAGTCTGGGGGGGCAGCCCCAGCATTTT.

The chain recombines TRBV19 with TRBJ1-2; weak D call: TRBD1 (6 bases). Per germline, CDR1 LNHDA and CDR2 SQIVND (reference sequence). The CDR3 covers 18 residues. Trimming left V 3 bases short and J 4 bases short, with 24 bases between. The CDR3 nucleotides are TGTGCCAGTAGTATTACAACTTGGCCCGACAGGATGTTCTATGGCTACACCTTC. This codes for CASSITTWPDRMFYGYTF.

V is TRBV7-2 and J is TRBJ2-1; TRBD2 aligns across 10 bases. Trimming cost V 3 bases and J 8 bases; bases outside gene matches: 7. Germline CDR1 reads SGHTA; CDR2 reads FQGNSA. This CDR3 has 15 amino acids. CDR3 amino acids: CASSFLAGAPHEQFF. The CDR3, as DNA: TGTGCCAGCAGCTTCCTAGCGGGGGCCCCCCATGAGCAGTTCTTC.

This clone was seen more than once but under ten times. The chain couples TRBV6-5 to TRBJ1-1; 7 bases map to TRBD1. Germline loops: CDR1 MNHEY, CDR2 SVGAGI. V lost 6 bases to trimming and J lost 1 base; unmatched junction nucleotides: 5. The CDR3 spans 14 residues. The CDR3 DNA sequence: TGTGCCAGCAGGTTGGGACAGCAGAACACTGAAGCTTTCTTT. Protein product: CASRLGQQNTEAFF.

The rearrangement links TRBV11-2 to TRBJ2-5; 8 bases agree with TRBD2. The CDR3 length is 16 residues. V gave up 4 bases and J gave up 1 base; unmatched junction bases: 8. From germline, CDR1 is SGHAT and CDR2 FQNNGV. The CDR3 DNA reads TGTGCCAGCAGCTCCTGGACGGGGGGGCTCCAAGAGACCCAGTACTTC. Its protein is CASSSWTGGLQETQYF.

The rearrangement links TRBV15 to TRBJ1-4, with 8 bases lining up with TRBD1. Trimming removed 4 bases from V and 5 bases from J; junction bases left unmatched: 15. Germline CDR1 reads LNHNV; CDR2 reads YYDKDF (reference sequence). CDR3 size: 18 residues. The CDR3 protein is CATSTPDRDLRLNEKLFF. The DNA of the CDR3 is TGTGCCACCAGCACCCCGGACAGGGACCTCCGACTAAATGAAAAACTGTTTTTT.

V is TRBV19 and J is TRBJ1-5; TRBD1 matches at 7 bases. The trim removed 5 bases at V and 3 bases at J, leaving 10 bases unmatched. This CDR3 spans 16 amino acids. In germline, CDR1 is LNHDA, CDR2 SQIVND (reference sequence). CDR3 residues: CASSASQGNVNQPQHF. The CDR3 DNA reads TGTGCCAGTAGTGCGTCACAGGGGAACGTCAATCAGCCCCAGCATTTT.

This chain joins TRBV25-1 and TRBJ2-5, with D tentatively TRBD2 (5 bases). V lost 7 bases and J lost 5, with 14 bases in between. The length of the CDR3 is 13 residues. The germline V gene encodes CDR1 MGHDK and CDR2 SYGVNS. CDR3 nucleotide sequence: TGTGCCAGCACTGCTGGCGGAGGTGAGACCCAGTACTTC. Its protein product is CASTAGGGETQYF. Using reference TRBV25-1 and TRBJ2-5 for the parts outside the CDR3, the full variable domain is EADIYQTPRYLVIGTGKKITLECSQTMGHDKMYWYQQDPGMELHLIHYSYGVNSTEKGDLSSESTVSRIRTEHFPLTLESARPSHTSQYLCASTAGGGETQYFGPGTRLLVL.